The present entry profiles one TCR beta chain with its context. Its cognate antigen is unknown. In each case, RNA was isolated and then reverse transcribed into cDNA as the sequencing template. The method was immunoSEQ multiplex PCR; TCRdb's version includes in-frame clones alone and lacks a portion of them. This table has around 150,000 clones, more than 55% appearing once. This sample is drawn from a study of CD8+ T cells in alopecia areata. Study observations and caveats: TCRs were shared less clearly across patients than in mice, possibly for HLA-related reasons. Scalp repertoires also include resident alphabeta T cells from normal skin.

Germline V CDR1 and CDR2: SQVTM, ANQGSEA. The V gene lost 4 bases and the J gene lost 3 bases, with 7 bases spanning the gap. The CDR3 is made up of 11 amino acids. Sorting of PBMCs yielded the CD4+ and CD8+ T cells. Input material: CD8+ T cells sorted from blood. This clonotype was sampled from a human donor in good health. The chain carries TRBV29-1 and TRBJ2-7; no firm D call. CDR3 loop: CSVAVNYEQYF. Here the CDR3 DNA reads TGCAGCGTTGCGGTAAACTACGAGCAGTACTTC.